This is a list of T cell receptor beta chains from one sample in a study of technical replicates of blood from four donors. TCRdb's copy holds only in-frame clones and misses some; the assay was immunoSEQ multiplex PCR. Of 65,000 to 85,000 clones in the sample, 94% were seen once. The sample consisted of T cells isolated from PBMCs. The source is a human donor in good health. CDR3s include the opening cysteine and the closing phenylalanine or tryptophan. D genes are given only for firm matches. Part of the rows lack a size; the others show once, few, many or a class for expanded clones.

D	length	size	V	J	CDR3	DNA
TRBD1	13	NA	TRBV29-1	TRBJ2-1	CSVVGQGHNEQFF	TGCAGCGTTGTGGGACAGGGCCACAATGAGCAGTTCTTC
TRBD1	14	once	TRBV6-1	TRBJ2-7	CASSELGQAYEQYF	TGTGCCAGCAGTGAATTGGGACAGGCTTACGAGCAGTACTTC
NA	15	NA	TRBV6-5	TRBJ2-7	CASSYLSGSSYEQYF	TGTGCCAGCAGTTACCTATCCGGGAGCTCCTACGAGCAGTACTTC
NA	14	NA	TRBV2	TRBJ1-4	CASNGGTSGEKLFF	TGTGCCAGCAACGGCGGGACGTCGGGAGAAAAACTGTTTTTT
NA	13	NA	TRBV14	TRBJ2-7	CASSQGRYYEQYF	TGTGCCAGCAGCCAAGGCAGGTACTACGAGCAGTACTTC
NA	15	NA	TRBV28	TRBJ2-2	CASSLLTGNTGELFF	TGTGCCAGCAGTCTACTGACAGGGAACACCGGGGAGCTGTTTTTT
TRBD1	11	NA	TRBV18	TRBJ2-7	CASTDRGEQYF	TGTGCCAGCACCGACAGGGGCGAGCAGTACTTC
NA	11	once	TRBV19	TRBJ2-7	CASSIIYEQYF	TGTGCCAGTAGTATCATCTACGAGCAGTACTTC
TRBD1	14	NA	TRBV2	TRBJ2-7	CASNIGQGLHEQYF	TGTGCCAGCAATATAGGACAGGGACTCCACGAGCAGTACTTC
NA	11	NA	TRBV29-1	TRBJ1-1	CSVDPGTEAFF	TGCAGCGTTGATCCGGGTACTGAAGCTTTCTTT
NA	14	once	TRBV4-1	TRBJ2-7	CASSHPQSSYEQYF	TGCGCCAGCAGCCACCCACAGAGCTCCTACGAGCAGTACTTC
TRBD2	17	NA	TRBV7-6	TRBJ2-3	CASSSSSLGGRADTQYF	TGTGCCAGCAGCTCCTCCTCGCTAGGCGGGAGGGCAGATACGCAGTATTTT
NA	15	NA	TRBV6-5	TRBJ1-4	CASSYARATNEKLFF	TGTGCCAGCAGTTACGCGAGGGCAACTAATGAAAAACTGTTTTTT
NA	13	NA	TRBV10-3	TRBJ1-5	CAITEGPHQPQHF	TGTGCCATCACTGAGGGGCCCCATCAGCCCCAGCATTTT
NA	19	NA	TRBV7-9	TRBJ2-1	CASSLEAFLGLDTYNEQFF	TGTGCCAGCAGCTTAGAAGCTTTTTTGGGACTTGACACTTACAATGAGCAGTTCTTC
TRBD1	20	NA	TRBV28	TRBJ1-5	CASSLLGTGGSEYSNQPQHF	TGTGCCAGCAGTTTACTCGGGACAGGGGGGAGTGAATATAGCAATCAGCCCCAGCATTTT
TRBD1	14	NA	TRBV19	TRBJ2-3	CASSVQGSTDTQYF	TGTGCCAGTAGTGTACAGGGGAGCACAGATACGCAGTATTTT
NA	16	NA	TRBV2	TRBJ2-3	CASSEAQDYVTDTQYF	TGTGCCAGCAGTGAAGCGCAGGACTATGTCACAGATACGCAGTATTTT
NA	15	NA	TRBV6-5	TRBJ1-1	CASSYSPRGYTEAFF	TGTGCCAGCAGTTACTCGCCCAGGGGATACACTGAAGCTTTCTTT
NA	11	NA	TRBV28	TRBJ1-2	CASRSYYGYTF	TGTGCCAGCAGGAGTTACTATGGCTACACCTTC
NA	13	NA	TRBV7-6	TRBJ2-7	CASTSDTSYEQYF	TGTGCCAGCACCTCGGACACCTCCTACGAGCAGTACTTC
TRBD1	15	NA	TRBV11-3	TRBJ2-3	CASSLEDRGVDTQYF	TGTGCCAGCAGCTTAGAGGACAGGGGTGTAGATACGCAGTATTTT
TRBD1	16	NA	TRBV11-2	TRBJ2-3	CASSFRQGTGTDTQYF	TGTGCCAGCAGCTTTAGACAGGGTACGGGCACAGATACGCAGTATTTT
NA	14	NA	TRBV7-8	TRBJ2-1	CASSIFGTSNEQFF	TGTGCCAGCAGCATATTCGGGACTTCAAATGAGCAGTTCTTC
NA	11	NA	TRBV5-1	TRBJ1-1	CASRANTEAFF	TGCGCCAGCAGGGCGAACACTGAAGCTTTCTTT
TRBD2	15	NA	TRBV5-6	TRBJ2-1	CASSSPGLVENEQFF	TGTGCCAGCAGCTCGCCGGGACTAGTGGAAAATGAGCAGTTCTTC
TRBD2	16	NA	TRBV4-1	TRBJ2-5	CASSQEERELAETQYF	TGCGCCAGCAGCCAAGAGGAGCGGGAGCTCGCCGAGACCCAGTACTTC
NA	15	NA	TRBV14	TRBJ2-7	CASSQDFQRVGEQYF	TGTGCCAGCAGCCAAGATTTCCAGCGGGTGGGTGAGCAGTACTTC
NA	15	NA	TRBV18	TRBJ2-2	CASSPFTGNTGELFF	TGTGCCAGCTCACCATTTACAGGGAACACCGGGGAGCTGTTTTTT
TRBD2	15	NA	TRBV7-8	TRBJ2-1	CASSLVSGVYNEQFF	TGTGCCAGCAGCTTAGTTAGCGGGGTATACAATGAGCAGTTCTTC
TRBD2	14	NA	TRBV7-2	TRBJ2-7	CASSLSSGSAEQYF	TGTGCCAGCAGCTTATCCAGCGGGAGTGCCGAGCAGTACTTC
TRBD1	12	once	TRBV29-1	TRBJ2-7	CSVEGTGDAQYF	TGCAGCGTTGAGGGGACAGGGGACGCGCAGTACTTC
NA	14	NA	TRBV5-1	TRBJ1-1	CASSLLRGFTEAFF	TGCGCCAGCAGCTTGCTACGGGGGTTCACTGAAGCTTTCTTT